The entry that follows covers one TCR beta chain sequence. The antigen remains undetermined. This specimen comes from a study of long-term antiretroviral therapy in people with HIV. Study results and caveats: It was observed that HIV repertoires exhibited narrower CDR3 length ranges than controls.

It was version v3.0 of the immunoSEQ assay that was run at survey level. Generated by immunoSEQ multiplex PCR, the TCRdb table keeps only in-frame clones and is missing some. The repertoire holds some 27,000 clones, with 70% to 90% as singletons. The sequence derives from a middle-aged man with HIV. The source was unsorted PBMCs, collected 4.8 years after starting antiretroviral therapy.

CDR3 residues: CASRIGQGPSTDTQYF. The CDR3 DNA follows: TGTGCCAGCAGAATCGGACAGGGACCCAGCACAGATACGCAGTATTTT. V gene TRBV28 combines with J gene TRBJ2-3; 8 nucleotides match TRBD1. V shed 6 bases, J shed 0 bases, and the junction held 8 bases outside the gene matches. The CDR3 length is 16 residues. The germline V gene encodes CDR1 MDHEN and CDR2 SYDVKM. Together with reference TRBV28 and TRBJ2-3, the CDR3 gives the full variable domain: DVKVTQSSRYLVKRTGEKVFLECVQDMDHENMFWYRQDPGLGLRLIYFSYDVKMKEKGDIPEGYSVSREKKERFSLILESASTNQTSMYLCASRIGQGPSTDTQYFGPGTRLTVL.